The 25 T cell receptor beta chains presented below share a single source sample, sequenced in a study of neurological immune-mediated disorders (dated by TCRdb to between 2017 and 2020). To prepare the library, 5' RACE was applied. TCRdb lists the instrument as Illumina HiSeq 2500. Through fastp at Q25 and MiXCR, TCRdb rebuilt clones from the public reads, retaining in-frame beta chains. One record per CDR3 amino acid sequence lists the most common genes and DNA. Across this sample there are 40,000 to 55,000 distinct CDR3 sequences, with about 5.8% seen only once. Over 1.2% of the sample is in the top ten clones. Sequencing used CD4+ T cells from blood. Receptors originate from a woman aged 18-35 years with multiple sclerosis.

This clonotype was seen ten or more times. The chain uses TRBV5-1 and TRBJ1-1; perhaps TRBD1 as D (6 bases). The CDR3 contains 14 residues. V lost 1 base, J lost 5 bases, and 12 bases lay in between. Per germline, CDR1 SGHRS and CDR2 YFSETQ. The CDR3 loop is CASSLRQAGTEAFF. The CDR3 nucleotides are TGCGCCAGCAGCTTGCGACAGGCGGGGACTGAAGCTTTCTTT.

The chain employs TRBV5-1 and TRBJ1-1, with 8 nucleotides matching TRBD1. V lost 1 base, J lost 6 bases, and 14 bases stayed unmatched. Germline loops: CDR1 SGHRS, CDR2 YFSETQ. The CDR3 extends over 17 amino acids. The CDR3 DNA reads as TGCGCCAGCAGCTTGTTCGCTGACAGGGCACAGGGGGCTGAAGCTTTCTTT. Translated, it gives CASSLFADRAQGAEAFF.

This clonotype was seen repeatedly, ten times or more. The chain has TRBV20-1 and TRBJ2-1, with 8 bases matching TRBD2. Germline V CDR1 and CDR2: DFQATT, SNEGSKA (reference sequence). CDR3 length equals 15 residues. V was pared by 1 base and J by 2 bases, with 4 bases of the junction left unmatched. The CDR3 spells CSARGAGVPYNEQFF. The CDR3 DNA sequence: TGCAGTGCTAGAGGAGCGGGAGTGCCCTACAATGAGCAGTTCTTC.

This clonotype was counted ten times or more. The genes are TRBV5-1 and TRBJ2-1, with 12 positions matching TRBD2. This CDR3 has 16 residues. The germline V gene encodes CDR1 SGHRS and CDR2 YFSETQ. Germline trimming cut 0 bases from V and 7 bases from J; bases unmatched to any gene: 5. For the CDR3, the DNA is TGCGCCAGCAGCTTGGCCACTAGCGGGAGGAAAAATGAGCAGTTCTTC. Translating it yields CASSLATSGRKNEQFF.

V and J are TRBV28 and TRBJ1-2, with D unclear. In germline, CDR1 is MDHEN, CDR2 SYDVKM. V shed 3 bases and J shed 6 bases, with 8 bases lying between them. The CDR3 totals 12 residues. Written as DNA, the CDR3 is TGTGCCAGCAGTTTCCGGATAAATGGCTACACCTTC. It encodes CASSFRINGYTF.

In its sample, this clonotype was seen a few times. V and J are TRBV19 and TRBJ1-5, with 7 nucleotides matching TRBD1. Germline V lookup: CDR1 LNHDA, CDR2 SQIVND (reference sequence). Germline trimming cut 3 bases from V and 4 bases from J; bases unmatched to any gene: 9. The CDR3 covers 16 residues. CDR3 DNA sequence: TGTGCCAGTAGTATCGCGGGACAGCGGGGAAATCAGCCCCAGCATTTT. It is translated as CASSIAGQRGNQPQHF.

This clonotype was recorded at least ten times. This chain connects TRBV20-1 to TRBJ2-5, with a tentative D call TRBD2 (5 bases). Germline CDR1 reads DFQATT; CDR2 reads SNEGSKA (reference sequence). V lost 3 bases to trimming and J lost 1 base, with 18 bases between them. The CDR3 has 16 amino acids. CDR3 in amino acids: CSARRDWASLQETQYF. The CDR3 coding sequence is TGCAGTGCTAGGAGGGATTGGGCGAGTCTCCAAGAGACCCAGTACTTC.

This clonotype appeared many times. This chain joins TRBV5-5 and TRBJ1-1, with TRBD1 matching over 8 bases. J gave up 0 bases and V 2 bases, and 9 bases lay outside the gene matches. The length of the CDR3 is 17 residues. Germline V gene data show CDR1 as SGHKS and CDR2 as YYEKEE (reference sequence). The DNA for the CDR3 is TGTGCCAGCAGCTTTGGACAGGGTAGGAGCATGAACACTGAAGCTTTCTTT. Its protein is CASSFGQGRSMNTEAFF.

This clonotype was detected many times. The V gene is TRBV9, the J gene TRBJ2-3, with D unclear. V was pared by 0 bases and J by 2 bases, with 22 bases between. The V gene's germline CDR1 is SGDLS and CDR2 YYNGEE. The CDR3 is made up of 19 amino acids. This CDR3 is CASSVVRLRKAPHTDTQYF. As DNA, the CDR3 is TGTGCCAGCAGCGTAGTTCGTCTCCGTAAGGCACCTCACACAGATACGCAGTATTTT.

This clonotype was seen ten or more times. The chain is built from TRBV5-1 and TRBJ2-7; D unresolved. This CDR3 has 17 residues. Germline loops: CDR1 SGHRS, CDR2 YFSETQ. Trimming removed 0 bases at V and 0 bases at J, with 16 bases between. The CDR3 spells CASSLGPSPDSSYEQYF. The CDR3 coding sequence is TGCGCCAGCAGCTTGGGACCATCCCCCGATAGCTCCTACGAGCAGTACTTC.

The rearrangement links TRBV18 to TRBJ1-2; 10 bases line up with TRBD1. With V trimmed by 0 bases and J by 4 bases, 2 bases remained unmatched. The CDR3 totals 15 residues. The germline gives CDR1 KGHSH, CDR2 LQKENI. CDR3 nucleotide sequence: TGTGCCAGCTCACCACCGGGACAGGGGATCTATGGCTACACCTTC. The encoded protein is CASSPPGQGIYGYTF.

This clonotype was counted at least ten times. This chain connects TRBV5-4 to TRBJ2-2; D tentatively reads TRBD1 or TRBD2 (6 bases each). Trimming took off 5 bases at V and 6 bases at J, with 20 bases between the two ends. CDR1 and CDR2 (germline): SGHNT, YYREEE (reference sequence). The CDR3 consists of 16 residues. The chain's CDR3 is CASSPVGGASPGELFF. The CDR3 bases are TGTGCCAGCAGTCCGGTGGGGGGCGCATCTCCCGGGGAGCTGTTTTTT.

This clonotype was recorded at least ten times. This chain links TRBV5-5 with TRBJ1-5, with TRBD1 identical over 7 bases. The germline CDR1 and CDR2 sequences are SGHKS and YYEKEE (reference sequence). Trimming removed 4 bases from V and 2 bases from J; junction bases left unmatched: 12. CDR3 size: 17 residues. CDR3 region: CASSPQGVGVGNQPQHF. In DNA form, the CDR3 reads TGTGCCAGCAGCCCCCAGGGGGTGGGTGTGGGCAATCAGCCCCAGCATTTT.

The CDR3 region is CASSRGLARYNEQFF. CDR3 nucleotides: TGTGCCAGCAGCCGCGGACTAGCAAGGTACAATGAGCAGTTCTTC. The genes are TRBV11-2 and TRBJ2-1; TRBD2 agrees at 8 bases. The germline gives CDR1 SGHAT, CDR2 FQNNGV. The CDR3 is 15 amino acids. After removal of 5 bases from V and 4 bases from J, the junction contained 7 bases not matched to a gene.

This clonotype was counted at least ten times. The V and J genes are TRBV5-1 and TRBJ1-2; D unresolved. Trimming removed 0 bases from V and 8 bases from J, with 17 bases in between. The CDR3 contains 15 residues. Germline lookup yields CDR1 SGHRS and CDR2 YFSETQ. The CDR3 region is CASSLATYTQDGYTF. CDR3 in DNA: TGCGCCAGCAGCTTGGCAACCTACACCCAGGACGGCTACACCTTC.

This clonotype was picked up many times. This chain uses TRBV10-3 with TRBJ2-7; 10 bases align to TRBD2. V trimming: 10 bases; J trimming: 2 bases; junction bases outside the gene matches: 14. Germline CDR1 reads ENHRY; CDR2 reads SYGVKD. This CDR3 region has 16 residues. CDR3 amino acids: CATSGQREGPAYEQYV. CDR3 DNA sequence: TGTGCCACCTCAGGTCAGCGGGAGGGCCCGGCCTACGAGCAGTACGTC.

There are many counts of this clonotype. The chain recombines TRBV5-1 with TRBJ2-1; TRBD2 agrees at 8 bases. This CDR3 region has 15 residues. Unmatched junction bases numbered 9, after V lost 3 bases and J lost 7 bases. The germline gives CDR1 SGHRS, CDR2 YFSETQ. The CDR3 nucleotides are TGCGCCAGCAGCTCTGGGACTAGTCACACAAATGAGCAGTTCTTC. Translating gives CASSSGTSHTNEQFF. Filled out from reference TRBV5-1 and TRBJ2-1, the complete variable domain reads KAGVTQTPRYLIKTRGQQVTLSCSPISGHRSVSWYQQTPGQGLQFLFEYFSETQRNKGNFPGRFSGRQFSNSRSEMNVSTLELGDSALYLCASSSGTSHTNEQFFGPGTRLTVL.

This clonotype was counted ten times or more. The rearrangement joins TRBV5-1 to TRBJ2-1; 12 bases map to TRBD2. In germline, CDR1 is SGHRS, CDR2 YFSETQ. The CDR3 length is 15 residues. After removal of 4 bases from V and 7 bases from J, the junction contained 6 bases not matched to a gene. The CDR3 DNA sequence: TGCGCCAGCAGCCTTCGGACTAGCGGGGAAAATGAGCAGTTCTTC. This encodes CASSLRTSGENEQFF.

This clonotype occurred many times. The V call is TRBV20-1, the J call TRBJ2-3; 14 nucleotides agree with TRBD2. Germline V gene lookup returns CDR1 DFQATT and CDR2 SNEGSKA (reference sequence). The CDR3 has 17 amino acids. V lost 6 bases, J lost 2 bases, and 10 bases stayed unmatched. This chain's CDR3 is CSATGGLAGDLTDTQYF. The CDR3 region has the DNA TGCAGTGCCACCGGGGGACTAGCGGGGGACCTCACAGATACGCAGTATTTT.

Ten or more counts support this clonotype. The rearrangement links TRBV20-1 to TRBJ2-3; D remains unclear. V was trimmed by 6 bases and J by 3 bases, leaving 16 bases between them. The CDR3 runs to 14 residues. Germline CDR1 and CDR2: DFQATT and SNEGSKA (reference sequence). The CDR3 sequence: CSAGPSIGTDTQYF. The CDR3 nucleotides read TGCAGTGCCGGCCCCTCAATCGGGACAGATACGCAGTATTTT.

This clonotype was counted at least ten times. The V gene is TRBV6-2 or TRBV6-3, the J gene TRBJ1-1; no clear D gene. Trimming took off 2 bases at V and 1 base at J, with 8 bases between the two ends. The CDR3 covers 14 residues. Germline V CDR1 and CDR2: MNHEY, SVGEGT. CDR3 amino acids: CASSYRRTNTEAFF. The CDR3 DNA follows: TGTGCCAGCAGTTACAGACGAACGAACACTGAAGCTTTCTTT.

This clonotype was counted ten times or more. The CDR3 sequence is CASSLGAGAYEQYV. The CDR3 nucleotides read TGCGCCAGCAGCTTGGGGGCAGGGGCCTACGAGCAGTACGTC. The chain combines TRBV5-1 with TRBJ2-7; TRBD1 is a possible D gene (6 bases). This CDR3 region has 14 residues. Trimming shortened V by 0 bases and J by 2 bases, and 9 bases separated the two germline ends. Germline V gene lookup returns CDR1 SGHRS and CDR2 YFSETQ.

This clonotype was observed many times. The rearrangement links TRBV7-3 to TRBJ2-2; tentative D call: TRBD1 (7 bases). CDR3 length equals 16 residues. V was cut by 2 bases and J by 4 bases, with 14 bases left in between. CDR1 is SGHTA and CDR2 is FQGTGA in the germline V gene. The CDR3 bases are TGTGCCAGCAGCTTATTCGGGGGACAGATCACCGGGGAGCTGTTTTTT. This encodes CASSLFGGQITGELFF.

This clonotype was observed at least ten times. The chain has TRBV12-3 or TRBV12-4 and TRBJ2-1; the match to TRBD1 covers 7 bases. The V gene end was trimmed by 4 bases and the J gene end by 7 bases; junction bases not matched to a gene: 7. The CDR3 runs to 14 residues. In DNA form, the CDR3 reads TGTGCCAGCAGTTCTCAACAGGGGACGAATGAGCAGTTCTTC. Its translation: CASSSQQGTNEQFF.

This clonotype was counted at least ten times. The chain links TRBV7-9 to TRBJ2-4, with 8 positions matching TRBD1. This CDR3 spans 14 amino acids. V dropped 6 bases and J dropped 6; count of bases not matched to a gene: 7. Germline V gives CDR1 SEHNR, CDR2 FQNEAQ (reference sequence). In nucleotides, the CDR3 is TGTGCCAGCAGACCTGGACAGGGAGGAAACATTCAGTACTTC. This translates into CASRPGQGGNIQYF. The whole variable domain, filled in from reference TRBV7-9 and TRBJ2-4, reads DTGVSQNPRHKITKRGQNVTFRCDPISEHNRLYWYRQTLGQGPEFLTYFQNEAQLEKSRLLSDRFSAERPKGSFSTLEIQRTEQGDSAMYLCASRPGQGGNIQYFGAGTRLSVL.